The 12 T cell receptor beta chains below come from one sample, sequenced in a study of human T cells and chemical hapten exposure. As for time point: pre-sensitization, week 0. Treatment described: therapeutic diphenylcyclopropenone sensitization with weekly scalp DPC. The starting material, unfractionated whole blood, was used for total RNA extraction. One entry per CDR3 protein results from TCRdb running MiXCR on the RACE reads. The profile shows some 49,000 distinct CDR3 sequences, 9.5% to 10% of them singletons. This specimen was whole blood, taken in connection with sensitization to the hapten diphenylcyclopropenone (DPC). The receptors shown here come from a woman in her twenties or thirties with alopecia areata. Some clones in this sample may be carry-over from other donors' samples.

This clonotype has a handful of counts. This chain connects TRBV29-1 to TRBJ2-3; D remains ambiguous. Trimming took off 7 bases at V and 0 bases at J, with 11 bases between the two ends. The V gene's germline CDR1 is SQVTM and CDR2 ANQGSEA. CDR3 length: 13 residues. The DNA for the CDR3 is TGCAGCGCCCTGGTGGGTAGCACAGATACGCAGTATTTT. This sequence encodes CSALVGSTDTQYF.

Of note for this clonotype: A junction boundary mismatches the germline segment, possibly from a read error. J is TRBJ1-2 and V is TRBV12-3 or TRBV12-4; D uncertain. The CDR3 is 14 residues long. CDR3 protein: CASRLKGGNYGYNF. In DNA, the CDR3 is TGTGCCAGCAGACTTAAGGGAGGGAACTATGGCTACAACTTC.

In this sample, this clonotype turned up many times. V is TRBV18 and J is TRBJ1-1, with D maybe TRBD1 (5 bases). V lost 7 bases and J lost 6, with 18 bases in between. The length of the CDR3 is 14 residues. The V gene's germline CDR1 is KGHSH and CDR2 LQKENI. The CDR3: CASFRDGDPAEAFF. The CDR3 DNA is TGTGCCAGCTTCAGGGACGGAGATCCGGCTGAAGCTTTCTTT. Complete variable domain (other parts from reference TRBV18 and TRBJ1-1): NAGVMQNPRHLVRRRGQEARLRCSPMKGHSHVYWYRQLPEEGLKFMVYLQKENIIDESGMPKERFSAEFPKEGPSILRIQQVVRGDSAAYFCASFRDGDPAEAFFGQGTRLTVV.

This clonotype has just a few counts. This chain connects TRBV12-3 or TRBV12-4 to TRBJ1-5; D ambiguous. The CDR3 is 18 residues long. V lost 5 bases and J 6 bases, leaving 26 bases between the germline ends. Here the CDR3 reads CASSPYLIGPGYSQPQHF. CDR3 sequence (DNA): TGTGCCAGCAGTCCCTACCTGATAGGACCGGGTTATAGTCAGCCCCAGCATTTT.

The sample holds many counts of this clonotype. The chain joins TRBV6-1 to TRBJ1-2; TRBD1 matches 10 bases. This CDR3 comprises 14 residues. With 4 bases clipped from V and 6 bases from J, the junction kept 5 bases outside the gene matches. Looked up from germline, CDR1 is MNHNS and CDR2 is SASEGT. This CDR3 reads CASSGAGTGDGYTF. The CDR3 bases are TGTGCCAGCAGTGGCGCCGGGACAGGGGATGGCTACACCTTC.

This clonotype was detected once. This chain connects TRBV7-9 to TRBJ2-5, with D possibly TRBD1 on 5 matching bases. The germline V gene encodes CDR1 SEHNR and CDR2 FQNEAQ (reference sequence). Trimming stripped 5 bases from V and 4 bases from J, with 14 bases between. The CDR3 consists of 14 residues. CDR3 region: CASSDSRGPETQYF. The CDR3 DNA follows: TGTGCCAGCAGCGACTCTAGGGGCCCAGAGACCCAGTACTTC. The full variable domain, with the rest looked up from reference TRBV7-9 and TRBJ2-5, is DTGVSQNPRHKITKRGQNVTFRCDPISEHNRLYWYRQTLGQGPEFLTYFQNEAQLEKSRLLSDRFSAERPKGSFSTLEIQRTEQGDSAMYLCASSDSRGPETQYFGPGTRLLVL.

This clonotype was observed many times. The V call is TRBV24-1, the J call TRBJ2-3; tentative D call: TRBD1 (6 bases). This CDR3 has 18 residues. Germline CDR1 is KGHDR and CDR2 is SFDVKD. V lost 0 bases to trimming and J lost 1 base, with 16 bases between them. As DNA, the CDR3 is TGTGCCACCAGTGATTTGGATGCGGTGGACAGCCGCACAGATACGCAGTATTTT. This translates into CATSDLDAVDSRTDTQYF.

This clonotype was observed at least ten times. V gene TRBV29-1 combines with J gene TRBJ1-4, with 9 bases matching TRBD1. CDR3 length equals 13 residues. The V and J ends lost 7 bases and 5 bases, in that order; junction bases with no gene match: 5. Germline V gene lookup returns CDR1 SQVTM and CDR2 ANQGSEA. The CDR3 spells CSAVTGGNEKLFF. The CDR3 nucleotides read TGCAGCGCGGTGACAGGGGGGAATGAAAAACTGTTTTTT.

There are a few counts of this clonotype. This chain links TRBV6-2 or TRBV6-3 with TRBJ1-1; D is ambiguous. V lost 2 bases to trimming and J lost 1 base, with 8 bases between them. Germline loops: CDR1 MNHEY, CDR2 SVGEGT. This CDR3 spans 14 amino acids. CDR3 DNA: TGTGCCAGCAGTTACCTCCGTCCGAACACTGAAGCTTTCTTT. The encoded protein is CASSYLRPNTEAFF.

In this sample, this clonotype turned up a few times. The rearrangement uses TRBV19 and TRBJ2-3, with D hard to call. V shed 6 bases and J shed 2 bases, with 9 bases lying between them. CDR1 and CDR2 (germline): LNHDA, SQIVND (reference sequence). CDR3 length equals 13 residues. CDR3 nucleotide sequence: TGTGCCAGTAGACAAGGTATCACAGATACGCAGTATTTT. Its protein is CASRQGITDTQYF.

The chain employs TRBV19 and TRBJ2-5; TRBD2 aligns across 7 bases. CDR3 length: 14 amino acids. Germline CDR1 is LNHDA and CDR2 is SQIVND (reference sequence). The J segment lost 5 bases and the V segment lost 5 bases, leaving 8 bases of the junction unmatched. CDR3 sequence reads: CASSPRTSRETQYF. The DNA of the CDR3 is TGTGCCAGTAGTCCTCGGACTAGTAGGGAGACCCAGTACTTC.

This clonotype came up once. The chain is built from TRBV21-1 and TRBJ2-3; the D segment call TRBD2 is taken from the table without a DNA check. TRBV21-1 constitutes a pseudogene. This CDR3 has 19 amino acids. The CDR3 DNA sequence: TGTGCCAGCAGCAAACCCCAACTAGCGGCGGAGTGGGGCACAGATACGCAGTATTTT. Its translation: CASSKPQLAAEWGTDTQYF.